This TCR beta chain came from a study of shared clonotypes between healthy human individuals. Overall study results and limits: When compared with the clonotypes that were shared by all four sorted-subset donors, the non-shared clonotypes turned out to have lower generation probabilities. How much donors shared clonotypes was expected to be affected by sequencing depth.

Libraries were prepared by immunoSEQ multiplex PCR; TCRdb keeps only in-frame clonotypes and omits some of them. This sample has approximately 1.9 million clones, with 90% to 95% found just once. Trimming shortened V by 4 bases and J by 0 bases, and 5 bases separated the two germline ends. Germline CDR1 reads SGDLS; CDR2 reads YYNGEE. This CDR3 comprises 14 residues. This clone appeared once. Antigen specificity is unknown. Other DNA sequences in the sample encode the same CDR3. Cells designated naive CD8 were CD45RO-negative and were positively selected for CCR7, with terminally differentiated effector memory CD45RA+ cells excluded. All participating donors were Caucasian adults from Nashville, Tennessee.

The clonotype was recovered from a man between 18 and 29 years old in good health. Some clones in this sample may be carry-over from other donors' samples. The sequenced sample was naive CD8+ T cells from PBMCs. The J gene is TRBJ2-6, the V gene TRBV9, with unresolved D. CDR3: CASSPNSGANVLTF. CDR3 nucleotide sequence: TGTGCCAGCAGCCCGAACTCTGGGGCCAACGTCCTGACTTTC.